One T cell receptor beta chain is described in this entry. The antigen is unknown. All of the isolated RNA was reverse transcribed, so expressed TCRB transcripts were sequenced. Generated by immunoSEQ multiplex PCR, the TCRdb table keeps only in-frame clones and is missing some. The sample includes 300,000 to 350,000 clones, approximately 12% seen only once; the top ten take roughly 0.015%. The sample comes from a study of beta chain features in type 1 diabetes. General observations from the study: TCRB CDR3 length was moderately but significantly reduced in all four CD4+ subsets of Type 1 diabetes patients.

This CDR3 has 18 amino acids. Trimming shortened V by 0 bases and J by 4 bases, and 19 bases separated the two germline ends. Germline values: CDR1 MGHDK, CDR2 SYGVNS. The sequence was collected from a woman under 30 with type 1 diabetes. Sample: naive CD4+ T cells from blood. The rearrangement uses TRBV25-1 and TRBJ2-1; D might be TRBD1 (5 bases). The CDR3 DNA follows: TGTGCCAGCAGTGAATACGCTCAATCGAGGAAGGGGTACAATGAGCAGTTCTTC. Its protein product is CASSEYAQSRKGYNEQFF. Drawing the rest from reference TRBV25-1 and TRBJ2-1, the complete variable domain is EADIYQTPRYLVIGTGKKITLECSQTMGHDKMYWYQQDPGMELHLIHYSYGVNSTEKGDLSSESTVSRIRTEHFPLTLESARPSHTSQYLCASSEYAQSRKGYNEQFFGPGTRLTVL.